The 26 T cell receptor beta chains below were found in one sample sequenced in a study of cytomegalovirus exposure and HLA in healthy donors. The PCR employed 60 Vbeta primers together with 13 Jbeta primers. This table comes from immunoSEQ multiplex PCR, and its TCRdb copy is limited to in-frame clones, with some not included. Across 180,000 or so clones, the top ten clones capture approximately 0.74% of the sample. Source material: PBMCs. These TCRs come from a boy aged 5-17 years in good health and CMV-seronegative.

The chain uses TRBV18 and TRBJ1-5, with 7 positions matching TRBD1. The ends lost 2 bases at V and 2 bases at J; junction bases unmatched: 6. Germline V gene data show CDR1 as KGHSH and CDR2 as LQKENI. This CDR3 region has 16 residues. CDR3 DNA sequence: TGTGCCAGCTCACCAGTCCAAGGGACAGGCAATCAGCCCCAGCATTTT. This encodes CASSPVQGTGNQPQHF. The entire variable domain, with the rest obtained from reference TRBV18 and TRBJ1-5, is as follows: NAGVMQNPRHLVRRRGQEARLRCSPMKGHSHVYWYRQLPEEGLKFMVYLQKENIIDESGMPKERFSAEFPKEGPSILRIQQVVRGDSAAYFCASSPVQGTGNQPQHFGDGTRLSIL.

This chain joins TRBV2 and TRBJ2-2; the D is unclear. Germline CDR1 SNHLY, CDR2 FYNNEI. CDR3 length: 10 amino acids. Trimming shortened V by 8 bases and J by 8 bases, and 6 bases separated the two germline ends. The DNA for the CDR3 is TGTGCCAGCCTCAGTGGGGAGCTGTTTTTT. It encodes CASLSGELFF.

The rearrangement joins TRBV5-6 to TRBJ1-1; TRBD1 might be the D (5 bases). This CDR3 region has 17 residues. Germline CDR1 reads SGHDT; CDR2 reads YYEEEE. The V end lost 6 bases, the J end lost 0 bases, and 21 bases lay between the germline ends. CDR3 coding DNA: TGTGCCAGCACCATGGGGGGGACGGGGATCATGAACACTGAAGCTTTCTTT. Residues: CASTMGGTGIMNTEAFF.

The CDR3 region has the DNA TGTGCCATCAGTGAGTCGGCTAGCGTTGGGGGGGAGCTGTTTTTT. Translated: CAISESASVGGELFF. This sequence joins TRBV10-3 and TRBJ2-2, with a possible D match to TRBD2 (6 bases). CDR1 is ENHRY and CDR2 is SYGVKD in the germline V gene. This CDR3 has 15 residues. The V end was cut by 0 bases, the J end by 8 bases, with 13 bases between.

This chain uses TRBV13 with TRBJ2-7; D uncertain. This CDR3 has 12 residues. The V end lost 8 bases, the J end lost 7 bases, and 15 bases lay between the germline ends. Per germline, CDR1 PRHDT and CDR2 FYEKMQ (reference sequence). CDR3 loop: CASRSQTGEQYF. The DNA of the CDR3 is TGTGCCAGCCGGTCGCAAACCGGGGAGCAGTACTTC.

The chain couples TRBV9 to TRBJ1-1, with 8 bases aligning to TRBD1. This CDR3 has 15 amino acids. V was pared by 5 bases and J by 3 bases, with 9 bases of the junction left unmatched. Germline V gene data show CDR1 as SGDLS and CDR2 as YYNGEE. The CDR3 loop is CASRTGAIGDTEAFF. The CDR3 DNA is TGTGCCAGCAGGACAGGGGCGATAGGGGACACTGAAGCTTTCTTT.

In nucleotides, the CDR3 is TGTGCCAGCAGCCAAGTACAGGGTTTCTCTGGAAACACCATATATTTT. Its translation is CASSQVQGFSGNTIYF. This chain joins TRBV14 and TRBJ1-3; tentative D call: TRBD1 (6 bases). From germline, CDR1 is SGHDN and CDR2 FVKESK. Deletions cut 1 base from V and 0 bases from J, with 10 bases between. The CDR3 has 16 amino acids.

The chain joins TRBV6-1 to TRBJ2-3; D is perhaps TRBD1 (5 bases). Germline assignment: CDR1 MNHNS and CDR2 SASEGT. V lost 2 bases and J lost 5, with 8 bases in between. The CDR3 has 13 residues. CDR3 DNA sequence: TGTGCCAGCAGTGAAAGGGGCTTAGATACGCAGTATTTT. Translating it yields CASSERGLDTQYF.

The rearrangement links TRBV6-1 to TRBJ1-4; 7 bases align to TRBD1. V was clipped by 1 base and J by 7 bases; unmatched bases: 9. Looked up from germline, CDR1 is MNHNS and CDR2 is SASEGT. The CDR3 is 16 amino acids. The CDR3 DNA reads TGTGCCAGCAGTGAAGAACTGACAGGGTATGGTGAAAAACTGTTTTTT. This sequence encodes CASSEELTGYGEKLFF.

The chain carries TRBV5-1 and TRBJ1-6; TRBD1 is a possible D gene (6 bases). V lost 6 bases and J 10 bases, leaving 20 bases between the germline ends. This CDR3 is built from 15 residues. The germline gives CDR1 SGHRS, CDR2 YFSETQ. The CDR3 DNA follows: TGCGCCAGCACCCCAGGTGGGACAAAGGAATCACCCCTCCACTTT. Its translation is CASTPGGTKESPLHF. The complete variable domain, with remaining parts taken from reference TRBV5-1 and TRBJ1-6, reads KAGVTQTPRYLIKTRGQQVTLSCSPISGHRSVSWYQQTPGQGLQFLFEYFSETQRNKGNFPGRFSGRQFSNSRSEMNVSTLELGDSALYLCASTPGGTKESPLHFGNGTRLTVT.

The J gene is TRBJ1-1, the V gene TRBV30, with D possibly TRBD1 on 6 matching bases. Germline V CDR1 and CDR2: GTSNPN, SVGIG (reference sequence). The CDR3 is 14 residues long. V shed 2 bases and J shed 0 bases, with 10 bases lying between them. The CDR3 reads CAWSHRVLNTEAFF. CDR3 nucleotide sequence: TGTGCCTGGAGTCACAGGGTTCTGAACACTGAAGCTTTCTTT. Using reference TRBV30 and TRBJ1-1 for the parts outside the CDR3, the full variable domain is SQTIHQWPATLVQPVGSPLSLECTVEGTSNPNLYWYRQAAGRGLQLLFYSVGIGQISSEVPQNLSASRPQDRQFILSSKKLLLSDSGFYLCAWSHRVLNTEAFFGQGTRLTVV.

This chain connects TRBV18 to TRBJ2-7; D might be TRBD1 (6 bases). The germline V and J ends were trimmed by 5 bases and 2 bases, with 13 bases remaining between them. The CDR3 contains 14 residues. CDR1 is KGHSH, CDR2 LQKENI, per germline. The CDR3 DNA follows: TGTGCCAGCTCATCCGCAGGGGAAGCCTACGAGCAGTACTTC. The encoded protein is CASSSAGEAYEQYF.

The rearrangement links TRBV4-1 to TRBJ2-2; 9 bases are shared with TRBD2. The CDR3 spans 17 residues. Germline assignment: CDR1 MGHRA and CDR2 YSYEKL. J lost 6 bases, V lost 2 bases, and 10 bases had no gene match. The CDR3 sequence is CASSQRAGTSFSGELFF. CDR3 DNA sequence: TGCGCCAGCAGCCAACGAGCCGGGACTAGCTTTTCCGGGGAGCTGTTTTTT.

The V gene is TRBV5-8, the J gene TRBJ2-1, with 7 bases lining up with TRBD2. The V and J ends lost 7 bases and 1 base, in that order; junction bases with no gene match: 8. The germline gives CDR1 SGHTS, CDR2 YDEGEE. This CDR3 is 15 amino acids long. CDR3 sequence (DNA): TGTGCCAGCGGCATCACTAGCGATTCCTACAATGAGCAGTTCTTC. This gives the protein CASGITSDSYNEQFF. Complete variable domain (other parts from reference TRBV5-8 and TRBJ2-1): EAGVTQSPTHLIKTRGQQATLRCSPISGHTSVYWYQQALGLGLQFLLWYDEGEERNRGNFPPRFSGRQFPNYSSELNVNALELEDSALYLCASGITSDSYNEQFFGPGTRLTVL.

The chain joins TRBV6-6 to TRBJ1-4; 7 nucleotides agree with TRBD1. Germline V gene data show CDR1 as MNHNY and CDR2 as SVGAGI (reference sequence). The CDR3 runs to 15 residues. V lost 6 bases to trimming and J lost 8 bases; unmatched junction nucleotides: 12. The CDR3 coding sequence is TGTGCCAGCAGCCAAACCCCCGTGGACAGGGAAAAACTGTTTTTT. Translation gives CASSQTPVDREKLFF.

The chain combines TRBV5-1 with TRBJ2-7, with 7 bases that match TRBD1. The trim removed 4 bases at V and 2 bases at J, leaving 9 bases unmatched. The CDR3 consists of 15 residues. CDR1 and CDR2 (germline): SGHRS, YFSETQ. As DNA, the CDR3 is TGCGCCAGCAGCATGGGGGACAGCCGGACCTACGAGCAGTACTTC. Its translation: CASSMGDSRTYEQYF.

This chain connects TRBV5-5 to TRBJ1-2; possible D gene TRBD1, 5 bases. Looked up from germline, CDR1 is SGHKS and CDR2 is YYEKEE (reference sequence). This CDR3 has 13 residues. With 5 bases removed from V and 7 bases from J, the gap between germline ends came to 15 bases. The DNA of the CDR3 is TGTGCCAGCAGATATACAGGTTCAGGTGGCTACACCTTC. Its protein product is CASRYTGSGGYTF.

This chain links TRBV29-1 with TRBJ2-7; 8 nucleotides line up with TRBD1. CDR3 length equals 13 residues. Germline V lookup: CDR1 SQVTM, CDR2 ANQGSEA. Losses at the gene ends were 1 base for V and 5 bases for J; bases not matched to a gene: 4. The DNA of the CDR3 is TGCAGCGTTGAAGGAGACAGGGGAAACGAGCAGTACTTC. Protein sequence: CSVEGDRGNEQYF.

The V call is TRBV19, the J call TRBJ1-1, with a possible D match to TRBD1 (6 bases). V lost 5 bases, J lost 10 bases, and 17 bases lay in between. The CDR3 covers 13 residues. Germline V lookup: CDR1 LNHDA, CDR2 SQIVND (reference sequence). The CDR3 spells CASSVDSWKVAFF. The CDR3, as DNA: TGTGCCAGTAGTGTGGACAGTTGGAAAGTAGCTTTCTTT.

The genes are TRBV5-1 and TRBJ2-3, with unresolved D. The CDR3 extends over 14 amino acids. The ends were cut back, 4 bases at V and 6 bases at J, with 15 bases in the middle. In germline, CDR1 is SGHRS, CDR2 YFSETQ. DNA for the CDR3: TGCGCCAGCAGCCCCGCGGATCACCCGGATACGCAGTATTTT. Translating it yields CASSPADHPDTQYF.

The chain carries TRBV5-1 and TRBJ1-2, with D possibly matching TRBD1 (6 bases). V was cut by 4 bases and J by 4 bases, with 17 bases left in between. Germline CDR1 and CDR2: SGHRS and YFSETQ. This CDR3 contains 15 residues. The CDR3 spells CASSRGGTGAYGYTF. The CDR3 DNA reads TGCGCCAGCAGCCGGGGGGGGACGGGGGCCTATGGCTACACCTTC.

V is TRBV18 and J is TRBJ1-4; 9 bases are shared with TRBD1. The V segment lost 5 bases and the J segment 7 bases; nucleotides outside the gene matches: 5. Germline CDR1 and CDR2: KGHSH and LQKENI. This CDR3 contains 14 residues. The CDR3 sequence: CASSGRDRVEKLFF. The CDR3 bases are TGTGCCAGCTCAGGCCGGGACAGGGTTGAAAAACTGTTTTTT.

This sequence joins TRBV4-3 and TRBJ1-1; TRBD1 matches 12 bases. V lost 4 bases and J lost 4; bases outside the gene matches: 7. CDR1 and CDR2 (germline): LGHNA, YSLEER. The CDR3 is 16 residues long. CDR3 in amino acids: CASSRGTGGRGTEAFF. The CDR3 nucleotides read TGCGCCAGCAGCCGCGGGACAGGGGGCAGGGGCACTGAAGCTTTCTTT.

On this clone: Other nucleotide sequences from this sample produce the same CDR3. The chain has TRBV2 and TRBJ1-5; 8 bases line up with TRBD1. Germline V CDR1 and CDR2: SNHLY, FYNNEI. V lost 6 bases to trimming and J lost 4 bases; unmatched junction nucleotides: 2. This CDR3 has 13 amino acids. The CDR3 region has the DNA TGTGCCAGCAGGGGGACAGGTAATCAGCCCCAGCATTTT. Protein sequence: CASRGTGNQPQHF.

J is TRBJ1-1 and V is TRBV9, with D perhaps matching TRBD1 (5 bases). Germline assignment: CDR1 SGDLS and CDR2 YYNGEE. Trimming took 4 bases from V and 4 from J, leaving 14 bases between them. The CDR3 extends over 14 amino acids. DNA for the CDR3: TGTGCCAGCAGCCCTAGCGGGGGGGGCACTGAAGCTTTCTTT. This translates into CASSPSGGGTEAFF.

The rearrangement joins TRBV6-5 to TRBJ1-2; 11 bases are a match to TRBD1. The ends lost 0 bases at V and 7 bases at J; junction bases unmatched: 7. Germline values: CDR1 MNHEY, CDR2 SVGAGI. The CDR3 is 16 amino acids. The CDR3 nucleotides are TGTGCCAGCAGTTACTCGGGACAGGGGGTGAAAAGTGGCTACACCTTC. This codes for CASSYSGQGVKSGYTF.